This TCR beta chain was recorded in a study of STAT5B mutations in CD4+ large granular lymphocyte leukemia. CDR3 length equals 16 residues. V lost 2 bases and J lost 0, with 16 bases in between. Germline V gives CDR1 GTSNPN, CDR2 SVGIG (reference sequence). Clones were sequenced by immunoSEQ multiplex PCR, and TCRdb holds only the in-frame ones, with some missing. The data hold approximately 32,000 clones, with over 65% observed a single time. The TCR originated in a human donor in good health. Specimen: CD4+ T cells from blood buffy coats. This chain connects TRBV30 to TRBJ2-5; maybe TRBD1 (5 bases). The CDR3 nucleotides read TGTGCCTGGAGTACGACCGGACACACGTACCAAGAGACCCAGTACTTC. It translates to CAWSTTGHTYQETQYF.